The clone carrying this T cell receptor beta chain was seen only once. The germline gives CDR1 SGHTA, CDR2 FQGNSA. This CDR3 region has 15 residues. J was trimmed by 4 bases and V by 5 bases; bases with no gene match: 6. These data come from a study of blood T cell repertoires in COVID-19. Study details: Sources were T cells, B-cell-depleted T cells, or PBMCs; the material itself was cDNA or gDNA.

Per the original methods: Reference gene primer amplification yielded estimated nucleated cell counts. Some clones are missing from TCRdb's copy, which holds only in-frame ones; the method was immunoSEQ multiplex PCR. V, J and clone size reflect that table, while D and trimming were determined from the DNA. The data show some 230,000 clones, roughly 85% seen once. The clonotype comes from a man aged 35-49 years with acute or convalescent COVID-19. The sample comprised peripheral blood. The genes are TRBV7-2 and TRBJ2-1, with 9 nucleotides matching TRBD2. The CDR3 bases are TGTGCCAGCAGCCTCACTAGCGGGCATTACAATGAGCAGTTCTTC. Its translation: CASSLTSGHYNEQFF.